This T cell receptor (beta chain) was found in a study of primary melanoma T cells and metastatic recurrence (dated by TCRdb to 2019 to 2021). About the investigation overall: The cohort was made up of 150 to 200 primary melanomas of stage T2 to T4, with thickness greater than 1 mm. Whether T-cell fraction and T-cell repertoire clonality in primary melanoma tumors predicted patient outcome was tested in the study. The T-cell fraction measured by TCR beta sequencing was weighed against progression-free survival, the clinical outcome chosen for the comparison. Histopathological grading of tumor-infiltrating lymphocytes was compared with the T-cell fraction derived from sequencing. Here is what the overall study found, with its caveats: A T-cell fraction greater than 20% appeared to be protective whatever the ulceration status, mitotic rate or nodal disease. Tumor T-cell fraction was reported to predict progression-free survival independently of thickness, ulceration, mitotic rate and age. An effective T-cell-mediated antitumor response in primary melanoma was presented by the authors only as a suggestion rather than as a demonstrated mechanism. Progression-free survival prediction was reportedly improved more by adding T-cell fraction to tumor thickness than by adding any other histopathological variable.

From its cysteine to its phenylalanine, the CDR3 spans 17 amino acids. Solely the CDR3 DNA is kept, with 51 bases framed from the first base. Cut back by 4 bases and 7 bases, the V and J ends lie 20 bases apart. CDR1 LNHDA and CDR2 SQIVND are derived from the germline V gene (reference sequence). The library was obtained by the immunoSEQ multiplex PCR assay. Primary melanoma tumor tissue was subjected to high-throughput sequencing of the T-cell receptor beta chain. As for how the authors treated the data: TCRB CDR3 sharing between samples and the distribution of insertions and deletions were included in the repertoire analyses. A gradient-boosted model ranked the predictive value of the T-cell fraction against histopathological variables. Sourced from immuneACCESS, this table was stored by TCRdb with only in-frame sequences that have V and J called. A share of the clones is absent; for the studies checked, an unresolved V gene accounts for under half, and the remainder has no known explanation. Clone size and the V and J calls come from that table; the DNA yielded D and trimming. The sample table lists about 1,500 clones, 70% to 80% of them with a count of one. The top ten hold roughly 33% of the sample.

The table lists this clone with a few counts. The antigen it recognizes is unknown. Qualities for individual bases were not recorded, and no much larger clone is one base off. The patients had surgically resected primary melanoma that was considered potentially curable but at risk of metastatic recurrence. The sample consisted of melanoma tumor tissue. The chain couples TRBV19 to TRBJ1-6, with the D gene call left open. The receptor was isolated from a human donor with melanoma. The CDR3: CASSRLMVGMENSPLHF. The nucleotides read TGTGCCAGTAGTAGGTTAATGGTTGGAATGGAAAATTCACCCCTCCACTTT.